Following are 4 T cell receptor beta chains from one sample sequenced in a study of blood T cell repertoires in COVID-19. This table comes from immunoSEQ multiplex PCR, and its TCRdb copy is limited to in-frame clones, with some not included. The repertoire holds roughly 260,000 clones, over 75% seen once, with approximately 2.2% in the top ten. Sequenced sample: peripheral blood. The receptors shown here come from a woman aged 50 to 65 with acute or convalescent COVID-19.

V is TRBV5-1 and J is TRBJ1-3; D is uncertain. From germline, CDR1 is SGHRS and CDR2 YFSETQ. This CDR3 is built from 17 residues. Trimming took 5 bases from V and 0 from J, leaving 18 bases between them. CDR3 loop: CASSPRGNGYSGNTIYF. The CDR3 DNA is TGCGCCAGCAGTCCCCGGGGAAACGGGTACTCTGGAAACACCATATATTTT.

This chain links TRBV28 with TRBJ2-1; 10 bases align to TRBD2. Germline V gene sequence: CDR1 MDHEN, CDR2 SYDVKM. After removal of 2 bases from V and 9 bases from J, the junction contained 16 bases not matched to a gene. The CDR3 has 18 residues. Here the CDR3 reads CASSLIGVRTSGRGEQFF. CDR3 coding DNA: TGTGCCAGCAGTTTAATCGGCGTCAGGACTAGCGGAAGGGGTGAGCAGTTCTTC.

The J gene is TRBJ1-3, the V gene TRBV20-1; no clear D. The CDR3 consists of 14 residues. Trimming removed 3 bases from V and 3 bases from J, with 12 bases in between. Germline-derived CDR1 and CDR2 are DFQATT and SNEGSKA (reference sequence). The CDR3 sequence is CSASYGAVGNTIYF. The CDR3 DNA follows: TGCAGTGCTAGTTATGGAGCGGTTGGAAACACCATATATTTT.

The chain recombines TRBV7-3 with TRBJ1-1, with D unresolved. The germline V and J ends were trimmed by 5 bases and 6 bases, with 16 bases remaining between them. Germline V lookup: CDR1 SGHTA, CDR2 FQGTGA. The CDR3 runs 14 residues. The DNA for the CDR3 is TGTGCCAGCAGCCCAACCAGTGGGCCGGCTGAAGCTTTCTTT. Translating gives CASSPTSGPAEAFF. Looking up the rest from reference TRBV7-3 and TRBJ1-1 gives the full variable domain: GAGVSQTPSNKVTEKGKYVELRCDPISGHTALYWYRQSLGQGPEFLIYFQGTGAADDSGLPNDRFFAVRPEGSVSTLKIQRTERGDSAVYLCASSPTSGPAEAFFGQGTRLTVV.